A single sample gave rise to the 25 T cell receptor beta chains below, sequenced in a study of T cell responses to AZD1222 COVID-19 vaccine. Generated by immunoSEQ multiplex PCR, the TCRdb table keeps only in-frame clones and is missing some. Its clone listing holds about 140,000 clones. Sequenced material: peripheral blood. The receptors shown here come from an adult in good health.

This chain connects TRBV28 to TRBJ1-6; the D is unclear. This CDR3 is 14 amino acids long. V was trimmed by 6 bases and J by 9 bases, leaving 15 bases between them. Per the germline V gene, CDR1 is MDHEN and CDR2 is SYDVKM. This chain's CDR3 is CASSPRPAPSPLHF. DNA of the CDR3: TGTGCCAGCAGCCCTAGGCCAGCTCCTTCACCCCTCCACTTT.

The J gene is TRBJ1-2, the V gene TRBV25-1, with 8 bases that match TRBD1. The CDR3 has 14 amino acids. The germline V gene encodes CDR1 MGHDK and CDR2 SYGVNS. The junction had 6 bases not matched to a gene; V was cut back by 4 bases and J by 5 bases. CDR3 DNA sequence: TGTGCCAGCAGTGCGGACCGACAGGGGTATGGCTACACCTTC. This translates into CASSADRQGYGYTF.

V and J are TRBV11-3 and TRBJ2-7; D not certain. Trimming removed 8 bases at V and 2 bases at J, with 4 bases between. The CDR3 spans 10 residues. Germline-derived CDR1 and CDR2 are SGHNT and YENEEA. The CDR3 here is CASGTYEQYF. Written as DNA, the CDR3 is TGTGCCAGCGGCACCTACGAGCAGTACTTC.

The chain links TRBV2 to TRBJ1-1; 8 nucleotides match TRBD1. J gave up 7 bases and V 7 bases, and 5 bases lay outside the gene matches. Per the germline V gene, CDR1 is SNHLY and CDR2 is FYNNEI. This CDR3 is built from 12 residues. This chain's CDR3 is CASNEGQDEAFF. In nucleotides, the CDR3 is TGTGCCAGCAACGAGGGACAGGATGAAGCTTTCTTT.

J is TRBJ1-2 and V is TRBV4-1; TRBD1 matches at 10 bases. The germline V gene encodes CDR1 MGHRA and CDR2 YSYEKL. There are 15 residues in the CDR3. The trim removed 1 base at V and 13 bases at J, leaving 12 bases unmatched. CDR3 coding DNA: TGCGCCAGCAGCCAAGGGGATTTGGACAGGGGGGGTTTCACCTTC. Translating gives CASSQGDLDRGGFTF.

The rearrangement uses TRBV18 and TRBJ1-5; D possibly corresponds to TRBD1 (6 bases). V was cut by 6 bases and J by 4 bases, with 16 bases left in between. The CDR3 is 15 residues long. CDR1 KGHSH and CDR2 LQKENI come from the germline V gene. The CDR3 loop reads CASSAATGRNQPQHF. The CDR3 DNA is TGTGCCAGCTCGGCAGCTACAGGGCGAAATCAGCCCCAGCATTTT.

The chain joins TRBV6-5 to TRBJ2-3, with TRBD1 matching over 9 bases. Trimming removed 6 bases from V and 2 bases from J; junction bases left unmatched: 3. The CDR3 is 14 residues long. Germline-derived CDR1 and CDR2 are MNHEY and SVGAGI. CDR3 loop: CASRTGGPTDTQYF. CDR3 nucleotides: TGTGCCAGCAGAACAGGGGGCCCCACAGATACGCAGTATTTT.

The chain joins TRBV13 to TRBJ2-5; D might be TRBD1 or TRBD2, each matching 5 bases. This CDR3 is 14 amino acids long. V was cut by 5 bases and J by 1 base, with 11 bases left in between. Per the germline V gene, CDR1 is PRHDT and CDR2 is FYEKMQ (reference sequence). The CDR3 nucleotides are TGTGCCAGCAGCCACCGGGACGTCCAAGAGACCCAGTACTTC. Translation gives CASSHRDVQETQYF.

This chain links TRBV9 with TRBJ2-3; no definite D call. The CDR3 is 14 amino acids. V lost 3 bases to trimming and J lost 6 bases, with 14 bases between them. In germline, CDR1 is SGDLS, CDR2 YYNGEE. Here the CDR3 reads CASSGLSFSDTQYF. The CDR3 DNA follows: TGTGCCAGCAGCGGCCTCTCCTTCTCGGATACGCAGTATTTT.

This chain connects TRBV2 to TRBJ1-1; D perhaps matches TRBD1 (5 bases). Germline V gives CDR1 SNHLY, CDR2 FYNNEI. The CDR3 consists of 15 residues. Trimming removed 6 bases at V and 1 base at J, with 15 bases between. The CDR3 loop reads CASRSTASPNTEAFF. The CDR3 nucleotides read TGTGCCAGCAGGTCGACAGCCAGCCCGAACACTGAAGCTTTCTTT.

J is TRBJ1-2 and V is TRBV9; D may be TRBD1 (5 bases). V was clipped by 2 bases and J by 4 bases, with 21 bases between them. Germline V CDR1 and CDR2: SGDLS, YYNGEE. The CDR3 spans 17 residues. CDR3 amino acids: CASSVGGGPVSAYGYTF. The DNA of the CDR3 is TGTGCCAGCAGCGTGGGGGGAGGCCCGGTTTCTGCCTATGGCTACACCTTC.

V and J are TRBV9 and TRBJ1-3, with 7 bases lining up with TRBD1. V dropped 0 bases and J dropped 3; count of bases not matched to a gene: 3. Germline CDR1 is SGDLS and CDR2 is YYNGEE. The CDR3 consists of 15 residues. The CDR3 sequence is CASSVETGNGNTIYF. The CDR3 DNA follows: TGTGCCAGCAGCGTAGAGACAGGGAATGGAAACACCATATATTTT.

The V call is TRBV12-3 or TRBV12-4, the J call TRBJ1-1; D ambiguous. The CDR3 has 13 amino acids. V was clipped by 5 bases and J by 0 bases, with 7 bases between them. The CDR3 bases are TGTGCCAGCAGTGCCACAGTGAACACTGAAGCTTTCTTT. Protein sequence: CASSATVNTEAFF.

The chain is built from TRBV7-9 and TRBJ2-7; no reliable D call. This CDR3 contains 14 residues. Germline V gene lookup returns CDR1 SEHNR and CDR2 FQNEAQ (reference sequence). The V end was cut by 2 bases, the J end by 3 bases, with 11 bases between. The CDR3: CASSLTEAYYEQYF. In nucleotides, the CDR3 is TGTGCCAGCAGCTTAACTGAGGCTTACTACGAGCAGTACTTC.

This chain uses TRBV6-6 with TRBJ1-5; D unresolved. Germline lookup yields CDR1 MNHNY and CDR2 SVGAGI (reference sequence). The ends were cut back, 4 bases at V and 9 bases at J, with 7 bases in the middle. The CDR3 contains 11 residues. The CDR3 DNA sequence: TGTGCCAGCAGTTCGGGCATGCCCCAGCATTTT. This codes for CASSSGMPQHF.

V usage is TRBV28 and J usage is TRBJ1-2, with D perhaps TRBD1 (6 bases). Germline V gene sequence: CDR1 MDHEN, CDR2 SYDVKM. The CDR3 length is 14 residues. Trimming removed 6 bases from V and 5 bases from J, with 16 bases in between. This CDR3 reads CASRRGGGAYGYTF. CDR3 in DNA: TGTGCCAGCAGACGAGGGGGTGGGGCGTATGGCTACACCTTC.

The chain combines TRBV5-1 with TRBJ1-2; no reliable D call. Per the germline V gene, CDR1 is SGHRS and CDR2 is YFSETQ. The CDR3 is 13 residues long. V lost 4 bases, J lost 6 bases, and 13 bases lay in between. CDR3 coding DNA: TGCGCCAGCAGCCAGACGGGATATGATGGCTACACCTTC. Translation: CASSQTGYDGYTF.

The chain joins TRBV6-1 to TRBJ1-5; no definite D call. The CDR3 covers 13 residues. Trimming removed 1 base from V and 6 bases from J, with 7 bases in between. Germline CDR1 MNHNS, CDR2 SASEGT. The CDR3 protein is CASSEGGFQPQHF. The CDR3 DNA sequence: TGTGCCAGCAGTGAAGGGGGTTTTCAGCCCCAGCATTTT.

This chain uses TRBV5-8 with TRBJ1-1; D gene unclear. V was clipped by 0 bases and J by 3 bases, with 6 bases between them. There are 13 residues in the CDR3. Germline V gene data show CDR1 as SGHTS and CDR2 as YDEGEE. The DNA for the CDR3 is TGTGCCAGCAGCTTGGATTTGGACACTGAAGCTTTCTTT. This gives the protein CASSLDLDTEAFF.

The V gene is TRBV19, the J gene TRBJ1-2; TRBD1 is a possible D gene (6 bases). V was cut by 3 bases and J by 7 bases, with 18 bases left in between. This CDR3 comprises 15 residues. Germline values: CDR1 LNHDA, CDR2 SQIVND (reference sequence). CDR3 loop: CASSIFPGQGVGYTF. The CDR3 region has the DNA TGTGCCAGTAGTATCTTCCCGGGACAAGGAGTTGGCTACACCTTC.

The gene calls are TRBV11-1 and TRBJ2-3, with D uncertain. V shed 5 bases and J shed 6 bases, with 12 bases lying between them. CDR3 length: 13 residues. The germline V gene has CDR1 SGHAT and CDR2 FQDESV (reference sequence). The CDR3 coding sequence is TGTGCCAGCAGCCCCCTCATCGGGGATACGCAGTATTTT. Translated, it gives CASSPLIGDTQYF.

This chain joins TRBV7-2 and TRBJ2-7; 7 nucleotides align to TRBD1. The germline CDR1 and CDR2 sequences are SGHTA and FQGNSA. Trimming cost V 1 base and J 0 bases; bases outside gene matches: 3. The CDR3 runs to 15 residues. The chain's CDR3 is CASSLVQGSSYEQYF. The CDR3, as DNA: TGTGCCAGCAGCTTAGTACAGGGGTCCTCCTACGAGCAGTACTTC.

The rearrangement uses TRBV19 and TRBJ1-1; maybe TRBD1 (6 bases). This CDR3 is 14 amino acids long. V lost 5 bases, J lost 8 bases, and 18 bases lay in between. The V gene's germline CDR1 is LNHDA and CDR2 SQIVND (reference sequence). The CDR3 nucleotides are TGTGCCAGTAGTTGGAGACAGGAGGAGGTAGAAGCTTTCTTT. This translates into CASSWRQEEVEAFF.

The V gene is TRBV3-1 (or the pseudogene TRBV3-2), the J gene TRBJ2-5, with no clear D. The germline V gene encodes CDR1 LGHDT and CDR2 YNNKEL (reference sequence). This CDR3 is 14 amino acids long. With 0 bases removed from V and 10 bases from J, the gap between germline ends came to 15 bases. The CDR3 DNA follows: TGTGCCAGCAGCCAAGATGCGACCTCGAGTTGCCAGTACTTC. This encodes CASSQDATSSCQYF.

The V gene is TRBV6-5, the J gene TRBJ1-2; D might be TRBD1 (6 bases). Germline V gene lookup returns CDR1 MNHEY and CDR2 SVGAGI. The CDR3 extends over 16 amino acids. The ends were cut back, 0 bases at V and 7 bases at J, with 18 bases in the middle. The DNA of the CDR3 is TGTGCCAGCAGTTACTCGGGGGGCCGTTCGACGGGTGGCTACACCTTC. As protein: CASSYSGGRSTGGYTF.